These 12 T cell receptor beta chains share one sample of origin, sequenced in a study of T cells after yellow fever vaccination. TCRdb re-analysed the 5' RACE reads in MiXCR, keeping a single row per CDR3 protein. The table includes around 230,000 distinct CDR3 sequences, approximately 6.8% detected once. Here the sequenced sample was CD4+ T cells sorted from PBMCs, taken on the day of the yellow fever booster vaccination. The receptors come from a man aged 30 to 45 who received the YFV17D yellow fever vaccine.

The V call is TRBV5-1, the J call TRBJ2-2; tentatively, D is TRBD1 (6 bases). Germline CDR1 is SGHRS and CDR2 is YFSETQ. CDR3 length equals 14 residues. V was clipped by 4 bases and J by 6 bases, with 13 bases between them. CDR3: CASSARGEPGELFF. The CDR3 nucleotides read TGCGCCAGCAGCGCCAGGGGCGAACCCGGGGAGCTGTTTTTT.

J is TRBJ1-2 and V is TRBV20-1; D is unresolved. V dropped 5 bases and J dropped 6 bases, with 13 bases sitting between them. The CDR3 has 12 amino acids. Germline values: CDR1 DFQATT, CDR2 SNEGSKA (reference sequence). CDR3 in amino acids: CSASRAVDGYTF. DNA for the CDR3: TGCAGTGCTTCCCGGGCAGTGGATGGCTACACCTTC.

This clonotype was counted many times. The germline gene is not matched at one end of the junction; a read error may be the cause. This sequence joins TRBV7-2 and TRBJ2-5; no firm D call. The germline V gene encodes CDR1 SGHTA and CDR2 FQGNSA. The CDR3 has 13 amino acids. The CDR3, as DNA: TGTGCCAGCGGGCGGAGTCCCCAAGAGAGCCAGTACTTC. Amino acids: CASGRSPQESQYF.

The J gene is TRBJ2-7, the V gene TRBV21-1; the table's TRBD2 call for D was not verified on the DNA. TRBV21-1 is an annotated pseudogene. The CDR3 runs 17 residues. In DNA, the CDR3 is TGTGCCAGCAGCAAAGGGTTGCGGACTCCTCTTACCTACGAGCAGTACTTC. This translates into CASSKGLRTPLTYEQYF.

V gene TRBV3-1 combines with J gene TRBJ2-3; possibly TRBD1 or TRBD2 for D (5 bases each). Germline V gene lookup returns CDR1 LGHDT and CDR2 YNNKEL (reference sequence). The CDR3 consists of 14 residues. V was cut by 4 bases and J by 5 bases, with 13 bases left in between. CDR3 in DNA: TGTGCCAGCAGCCCCCGGGACGGCAAAGATACGCAGTATTTT. Encoded protein: CASSPRDGKDTQYF.

This clonotype was observed at least ten times. V and J are TRBV15 and TRBJ2-3; perhaps TRBD1 as D (5 bases). The CDR3 totals 16 residues. The germline gives CDR1 LNHNV, CDR2 YYDKDF (reference sequence). The ends were cut back, 4 bases at V and 3 bases at J, with 17 bases in the middle. The CDR3 region is CATSKGEGATTDTQYF. The CDR3 DNA reads as TGTGCCACCAGCAAAGGGGAAGGGGCTACTACAGATACGCAGTATTTT.

This clonotype was found a few times. The V and J genes are TRBV20-1 and TRBJ2-1, with 11 positions matching TRBD2. The CDR3 contains 18 residues. CDR1 is DFQATT and CDR2 is SNEGSKA in the germline V gene (reference sequence). The ends lost 1 base at V and 4 bases at J; junction bases unmatched: 12. The CDR3 loop is CSARASPLGTSGYNEQFF. For the CDR3, the DNA is TGCAGTGCTAGAGCATCCCCTTTGGGGACTAGCGGATACAATGAGCAGTTCTTC.

This clonotype was counted ten times or more. This chain connects TRBV20-1 to TRBJ2-3, with D possibly matching TRBD2 (6 bases). This CDR3 has 15 residues. The V end lost 1 base, the J end lost 0 bases, and 11 bases lay between the germline ends. The germline gives CDR1 DFQATT, CDR2 SNEGSKA (reference sequence). The CDR3 protein is CSARGGERSTDTQYF. DNA of the CDR3: TGCAGTGCTAGAGGGGGGGAACGCAGCACAGATACGCAGTATTTT.

This clonotype was seen a few times. The CDR3 nucleotides read TGCGCCAGCCTCAAATACAATGAGCAGTTCTTC. Its translation: CASLKYNEQFF. The chain has TRBV10-2 and TRBJ2-1; D is ambiguous. Trimming shortened V by 8 bases and J by 4 bases, and 6 bases separated the two germline ends. The CDR3 has 11 amino acids. Germline CDR1 WSHSY, CDR2 SAAADI.

This clonotype has only a few counts. This chain links TRBV20-1 with TRBJ2-5, with TRBD1 matching 8 bases. Germline values: CDR1 DFQATT, CDR2 SNEGSKA (reference sequence). The CDR3 is made up of 14 amino acids. V lost 1 base to trimming and J lost 4 bases; unmatched junction nucleotides: 5. CDR3 residues: CSARAGQGGETQYF. The CDR3 DNA follows: TGCAGTGCTAGAGCCGGACAGGGAGGAGAGACCCAGTACTTC.

The chain joins TRBV7-8 to TRBJ2-2; 8 bases fit TRBD1. V lost 2 bases and J lost 7; bases outside the gene matches: 9. CDR1 SGHVS and CDR2 FQNEAQ come from the germline V gene. The CDR3 length is 16 residues. The CDR3 spells CASSLQPQGAIGELFF. The CDR3 DNA reads TGTGCCAGCAGCTTACAGCCCCAGGGGGCCATCGGGGAGCTGTTTTTT.

This clonotype was found many times. The gene calls are TRBV7-2 and TRBJ2-3, with 8 bases that match TRBD1. The CDR3 consists of 14 residues. V lost 5 bases to trimming and J lost 5 bases; unmatched junction nucleotides: 6. The germline V gene has CDR1 SGHTA and CDR2 FQGNSA. The CDR3 bases are TGTGCCAGCAGCCAAGACAGGGGAGGAGATACGCAGTATTTT. Translation gives CASSQDRGGDTQYF.